What follows are 32 T cell receptor beta chains derived from one specimen sequenced in a study of cytotoxic CD8 clonotypes in ibrutinib-treated CLL (dated by TCRdb to about 2021). The method was the immunoSEQ multiplex PCR assay. Held by TCRdb, this immuneACCESS table contains in-frame sequences only and omits some clones. Under half of the omission traces to an unresolved V gene where checked; the cause of the rest is unknown. The sample data list around 140,000 clones, and 76% of these were observed just once. The ten largest make up 4.5% to 6.5% of the sample. In light of the paper, this sample's time point label describes: 20 to 25 months on ibrutinib. The sequences come from PBMCs, collected after 24 months of ibrutinib treatment. The source is a human donor with chronic lymphocytic leukemia.

This clone was seen just once. The chain has TRBV7-2 and TRBJ2-6; unclear D gene. Trimming left V 4 bases short and J 6 bases short, with 4 bases between. Germline values: CDR1 SGHTA, CDR2 FQGNSA. The CDR3 has 12 amino acids. CDR3 residues: CASSSPANVLTF. Written as DNA, the CDR3 is TGTGCCAGCAGCTCCCCGGCCAACGTCCTGACTTTC.

The chain couples TRBV25-1 to TRBJ2-3; D is possibly TRBD1 or TRBD2 (5 bases each). Looked up from germline, CDR1 is MGHDK and CDR2 is SYGVNS. CDR3 length: 14 amino acids. V lost 3 bases and J 6 bases, leaving 13 bases between the germline ends. In nucleotides, the CDR3 is TGTGCCAGCAGTGAGGGGGTGGGGTCGGATACGCAGTATTTT. This encodes CASSEGVGSDTQYF. Combining the CDR3 with reference TRBV25-1 and TRBJ2-3 gives the whole variable domain EADIYQTPRYLVIGTGKKITLECSQTMGHDKMYWYQQDPGMELHLIHYSYGVNSTEKGDLSSESTVSRIRTEHFPLTLESARPSHTSQYLCASSEGVGSDTQYFGPGTRLTVL.

This clone showed up just once. The chain carries TRBV6-5 and TRBJ1-4; D call uncertain. V gave up 5 bases and J gave up 6 bases, with 10 bases separating them. CDR1 is MNHEY, CDR2 SVGAGI, per germline. CDR3 length: 13 residues. DNA of the CDR3: TGTGCCAGCAGTACCGCCCCGGATGAAAAACTGTTTTTT. Its translation: CASSTAPDEKLFF.

The sample holds one count of this clone. The CDR3 sequence is CASSLGGPLGPQHF. The CDR3 nucleotides are TGTGCCAGCAGTTTGGGGGGGCCCTTGGGGCCCCAGCATTTT. The chain couples TRBV27 to TRBJ1-5, with a tentative D call TRBD1 (6 bases). Trimming cost V 3 bases and J 9 bases, with 15 bases left between them. The CDR3 has 14 residues. Germline values: CDR1 MNHEY, CDR2 SMNVEV (reference sequence).

This clone showed up just a few times. The chain carries TRBV6-1 and TRBJ2-7; 8 bases map to TRBD1. CDR3 size: 14 residues. CDR1 is MNHNS, CDR2 SASEGT, per germline. The junction had 6 bases not matched to a gene; V was cut back by 6 bases and J by 2 bases. CDR3 DNA sequence: TGTGCCAGCAGAAGGACAGGGAGAACCTACGAGCAGTACTTC. The encoded protein is CASRRTGRTYEQYF.

This clone was recorded a few times. The chain has TRBV27 and TRBJ2-3; D is unclear. CDR1 and CDR2 (germline): MNHEY, SMNVEV (reference sequence). CDR3 length equals 13 residues. V was pared by 2 bases and J by 2 bases, with 5 bases between. This chain's CDR3 is CASSLAFTDTQYF. Here the CDR3 DNA reads TGTGCCAGCAGTTTAGCGTTCACAGATACGCAGTATTTT.

The V call is TRBV7-9, the J call TRBJ2-5; 7 bases match TRBD2. The V segment lost 2 bases and the J segment 1 base; nucleotides outside the gene matches: 16. CDR3 size: 19 residues. Germline values: CDR1 SEHNR, CDR2 FQNEAQ (reference sequence). CDR3 DNA sequence: TGTGCCAGCAGCTTATCACCCCACGGGGGGAGGGATCCCCAAGAGACCCAGTACTTC. Amino acid sequence: CASSLSPHGGRDPQETQYF.

The chain joins TRBV30 to TRBJ2-7, with 11 bases aligning to TRBD2. CDR3 size: 13 residues. CDR1 is GTSNPN, CDR2 SVGIG, per germline (reference sequence). The V gene end was trimmed by 5 bases and the J gene end by 4 bases; junction bases not matched to a gene: 4. This chain's CDR3 is CAWSSGGKYEQYF. CDR3 in DNA: TGTGCCTGGTCTAGCGGGGGGAAATACGAGCAGTACTTC. The variable domain in full, with the rest retrieved from reference TRBV30 and TRBJ2-7, is SQTIHQWPATLVQPVGSPLSLECTVEGTSNPNLYWYRQAAGRGLQLLFYSVGIGQISSEVPQNLSASRPQDRQFILSSKKLLLSDSGFYLCAWSSGGKYEQYFGPGTRLTVT.

This clone came up once. The junction departs from the called germline gene at one end, perhaps through a read error. The chain has TRBV20-1 and TRBJ2-4; TRBD1 is a possible D gene (7 bases). The CDR3 is 10 residues long. Germline CDR1 reads DFQATT; CDR2 reads SNEGSKA (reference sequence). For the CDR3, the DNA is TGCAGCCAGGGGGGCCCCCCGCGGGACTTC. Protein: CSQGGPPRDF.

The chain combines TRBV28 with TRBJ1-3; D gene unclear. Trimming stripped 8 bases from V and 4 bases from J, with 15 bases between. The germline V gene encodes CDR1 MDHEN and CDR2 SYDVKM. CDR3 size: 14 residues. As DNA, the CDR3 is TGTGCCAGCCACCCCGGGTTGAACGGAAACACCATATATTTT. It encodes CASHPGLNGNTIYF.

This clone is a singleton in its sample. The gene calls are TRBV7-2 and TRBJ2-4, with a possible D match to TRBD1 (6 bases). Trimming shortened V by 1 base and J by 9 bases, and 16 bases separated the two germline ends. The CDR3 is 15 amino acids. Germline lookup yields CDR1 SGHTA and CDR2 FQGNSA. The CDR3 region has the DNA TGTGCCAGCAGCTTAGAGGGGGTTAGATCTCCCATTCAGTACTTC. Amino acids: CASSLEGVRSPIQYF.

V usage is TRBV6-5 and J usage is TRBJ2-4; D ambiguous. The germline CDR1 and CDR2 sequences are MNHEY and SVGAGI. Trimming took off 8 bases at V and 0 bases at J, with 11 bases between the two ends. The CDR3 is 14 residues long. The CDR3 coding sequence is TGTGCCAGCTCCCCGGATTTAGCCAAAAACATTCAGTACTTC. Protein: CASSPDLAKNIQYF.

J is TRBJ2-7 and V is TRBV6-5; 8 bases match TRBD1. Trimming cost V 10 bases and J 5 bases; bases outside gene matches: 7. Germline CDR1 is MNHEY and CDR2 is SVGAGI. This CDR3 region has 12 residues. CDR3 loop: CATHRGNHEQYF. In nucleotides, the CDR3 is TGTGCCACCCACAGGGGGAACCACGAGCAGTACTTC.

This sequence joins TRBV14 and TRBJ2-3, with D uncertain. The CDR3 totals 16 residues. Trimming removed 0 bases at V and 0 bases at J, with 10 bases between. Per the germline V gene, CDR1 is SGHDN and CDR2 is FVKESK. CDR3 nucleotides: TGTGCCAGCAGCCAAGATATATATTGGAGCACAGATACGCAGTATTTT. Protein product: CASSQDIYWSTDTQYF.

The chain recombines TRBV7-9 with TRBJ2-7, with D tentatively TRBD1 (5 bases). Germline V gene lookup returns CDR1 SEHNR and CDR2 FQNEAQ (reference sequence). Trimming took 3 bases from V and 5 from J, leaving 11 bases between them. CDR3 length equals 13 residues. The CDR3 nucleotides are TGTGCCAGCAGCTTGGTGCAGGGCGACGAGCAGTACTTC. Translated: CASSLVQGDEQYF.

This clone was counted between two and nine times. The chain employs TRBV7-9 and TRBJ1-3; D not certain. This CDR3 has 14 residues. The germline V and J ends were trimmed by 1 base and 4 bases, with 8 bases remaining between them. Germline V CDR1 and CDR2: SEHNR, FQNEAQ (reference sequence). CDR3 protein: CASSLGQPGNTIYF. DNA for the CDR3: TGTGCCAGCAGCTTAGGGCAGCCGGGAAACACCATATATTTT.

V gene TRBV9 combines with J gene TRBJ2-7, with D perhaps being TRBD1 or TRBD2 (5 bases each). The CDR3 totals 14 residues. V was shortened by 5 bases and J by 0 bases, with 12 bases between the two germline ends. Germline CDR1 reads SGDLS; CDR2 reads YYNGEE. The CDR3 reads CASSAGTHSYEQYF. The CDR3 DNA is TGTGCCAGCAGTGCAGGGACGCACTCCTACGAGCAGTACTTC.

The chain couples TRBV4-1 to TRBJ2-1, with 11 positions matching TRBD2. CDR1 and CDR2 from the germline V gene are MGHRA and YSYEKL. The CDR3 is 16 residues long. V was clipped by 1 base and J by 9 bases; unmatched bases: 8. CDR3 bases: TGCGCCAGCAGCCAAGGGCTGGTAGCGGGGGGGGGTGAGCAGTTCTTC. It codes for CASSQGLVAGGGEQFF.

The table lists this clone with a few counts. This CDR3 is CASSGTSGRGTQYF. For the CDR3, the DNA is TGTGCCAGCAGCGGGACTAGCGGTAGAGGTACGCAGTATTTT. The chain has TRBV6-5 and TRBJ2-3, with TRBD2 matching over 11 bases. The germline V gene has CDR1 MNHEY and CDR2 SVGAGI. The CDR3 runs 14 residues. With 6 bases clipped from V and 8 bases from J, the junction kept 7 bases outside the gene matches.

The chain carries TRBV4-3 and TRBJ2-5; D gene unclear. Trimming left V 0 bases short and J 7 bases short, with 15 bases between. The V gene's germline CDR1 is LGHNA and CDR2 YSLEER. The CDR3 spans 15 residues. The CDR3 DNA sequence: TGCGCCAGCAGCCAAGATCCGGCACCATGGGGGACCCAGTACTTC. Translation: CASSQDPAPWGTQYF.

V and J are TRBV2 and TRBJ2-7; the D call may be TRBD1 or TRBD2 (5 bases each). This CDR3 has 16 residues. Germline assignment: CDR1 SNHLY and CDR2 FYNNEI. V was cut by 1 base and J by 0 bases, with 13 bases left in between. As DNA, the CDR3 is TGTGCCAGCAGTGAAGGGTGGGGCCGGGGCTCCTACGAGCAGTACTTC. It yields the protein CASSEGWGRGSYEQYF. Full variable domain (outside the CDR3, taken from reference TRBV2 and TRBJ2-7): EPEVTQTPSHQVTQMGQEVILRCVPISNHLYFYWYRQILGQKVEFLVSFYNNEISEKSEIFDDQFSVERPDGSNFTLKIRSTKLEDSAMYFCASSEGWGRGSYEQYFGPGTRLTVT.

CDR3 residues: CASSQRGQPQHF. CDR3 in DNA: TGTGCCAGCAGCCAGAGGGGGCAGCCCCAGCATTTT. The rearrangement joins TRBV27 to TRBJ1-5; D possibly corresponds to TRBD1 (6 bases). The V gene lost 6 bases and the J gene lost 7 bases, with 10 bases spanning the gap. Germline CDR1 MNHEY, CDR2 SMNVEV (reference sequence). The CDR3 consists of 12 residues.

The J gene is TRBJ1-1, the V gene TRBV7-9, with D perhaps matching TRBD1 (5 bases). Germline lookup yields CDR1 SEHNR and CDR2 FQNEAQ (reference sequence). This CDR3 comprises 12 residues. V was clipped by 4 bases and J by 11 bases, with 14 bases between them. The CDR3 DNA follows: TGTGCCAGCAGCTCCTCCGGGACGCCGGCTTTCTTT. Its protein is CASSSSGTPAFF. The full variable domain, completed using reference TRBV7-9 and TRBJ1-1, is DTGVSQNPRHKITKRGQNVTFRCDPISEHNRLYWYRQTLGQGPEFLTYFQNEAQLEKSRLLSDRFSAERPKGSFSTLEIQRTEQGDSAMYLCASSSSGTPAFFGQGTRLTVV.

V usage is TRBV28 and J usage is TRBJ2-7; D assignment may be TRBD1 or TRBD2 (6 bases each). Trimming left V 2 bases short and J 5 bases short, with 16 bases between. Germline lookup yields CDR1 MDHEN and CDR2 SYDVKM. The CDR3 runs to 15 residues. The CDR3 DNA reads as TGTGCCAGCAGTTTAGGGGGCGGGGCGTTAGACGAGCAGTACTTC. The encoded protein is CASSLGGGALDEQYF. The entire variable domain, with the rest obtained from reference TRBV28 and TRBJ2-7, is as follows: DVKVTQSSRYLVKRTGEKVFLECVQDMDHENMFWYRQDPGLGLRLIYFSYDVKMKEKGDIPEGYSVSREKKERFSLILESASTNQTSMYLCASSLGGGALDEQYFGPGTRLTVT.

This clone was counted only a few times. V gene TRBV11-2 combines with J gene TRBJ2-3; D perhaps matches TRBD1 (5 bases). The ends were cut back, 4 bases at V and 6 bases at J, with 11 bases in the middle. Germline V lookup: CDR1 SGHAT, CDR2 FQNNGV. This CDR3 is 13 amino acids long. The DNA for the CDR3 is TGTGCCAGCAGCTCCCTAGGGGTGGATACGCAGTATTTT. Its protein is CASSSLGVDTQYF.

The chain employs TRBV7-8 and TRBJ1-4; no clear D. The CDR3 length is 17 residues. CDR1 is SGHVS and CDR2 is FQNEAQ in the germline V gene. V was shortened by 0 bases and J by 7 bases, with 18 bases between the two germline ends. The CDR3 nucleotides read TGTGCCAGCAGCTTAGCGGGGAACAGTCCTGCTGGTGAAAAACTGTTTTTT. Residues: CASSLAGNSPAGEKLFF.

This chain joins TRBV29-1 and TRBJ2-2, with D perhaps TRBD1 (6 bases). Looked up from germline, CDR1 is SQVTM and CDR2 is ANQGSEA. Trimming left V 4 bases short and J 6 bases short, with 12 bases between. CDR3 length: 13 residues. CDR3 bases: TGCAGCGTTGGGCCAGGGGCGGCCGGGGAGCTGTTTTTT. Amino acid sequence: CSVGPGAAGELFF.

CDR3: CASSTGTTNYEQYF. As DNA, the CDR3 is TGTGCCAGTAGCACCGGGACTACCAACTACGAGCAGTACTTC. The chain uses TRBV19 and TRBJ2-7; 7 bases fit TRBD2. V shed 6 bases and J 3 bases; nucleotides not matched to a gene: 8. CDR1 LNHDA and CDR2 SQIVND come from the germline V gene (reference sequence). This CDR3 has 14 residues.

This clone was seen a handful of times. The chain is built from TRBV9 and TRBJ2-1; tentatively, D is TRBD1 or TRBD2 (5 bases each). Germline CDR1 and CDR2: SGDLS and YYNGEE. The CDR3 is made up of 13 amino acids. The germline V and J ends were trimmed by 3 bases and 1 base, with 5 bases remaining between them. This CDR3 reads CASSGGSYNEQFF. CDR3 DNA sequence: TGTGCCAGCAGCGGGGGGTCCTACAATGAGCAGTTCTTC. Full variable domain (missing parts from reference TRBV9 and TRBJ2-1): DSGVTQTPKHLITATGQRVTLRCSPRSGDLSVYWYQQSLDQGLQFLIQYYNGEERAKGNILERFSAQQFPDLHSELNLSSLELGDSALYFCASSGGSYNEQFFGPGTRLTVL.

The J gene is TRBJ1-6, the V gene TRBV7-2, with D unresolved. This CDR3 spans 14 amino acids. Germline V gene data show CDR1 as SGHTA and CDR2 as FQGNSA. V dropped 5 bases and J dropped 13 bases, with 18 bases sitting between them. CDR3 DNA sequence: TGTGCCAGCAGCCCCCCCGGGCACCCCGTCCCCCTCCACTTT. It is translated as CASSPPGHPVPLHF.

The CDR3 reads CASSWGQGSEAFF. CDR3 bases: TGTGCCAGCAGTTGGGGACAGGGCAGTGAAGCTTTCTTT. The V call is TRBV27, the J call TRBJ1-1; TRBD1 matches 9 bases. V trimming: 4 bases; J trimming: 7 bases; junction bases outside the gene matches: 4. The CDR3 extends over 13 amino acids. Germline V gene sequence: CDR1 MNHEY, CDR2 SMNVEV (reference sequence).

This clone occurred many times. The V call is TRBV6-5, the J call TRBJ1-6; D is uncertain. CDR1 and CDR2 (germline): MNHEY, SVGAGI. The V and J ends lost 0 bases and 8 bases respectively, with 11 bases between them. This CDR3 contains 15 residues. The CDR3 DNA is TGTGCCAGCAGTTACTCGTACGGTGGGGATTCACCCCTCCACTTT. This translates into CASSYSYGGDSPLHF.